The next 27 T cell receptor beta chains were all read from a single sample in a study of cytomegalovirus exposure and HLA in healthy donors. The PCR contained 60 Vbeta and 13 Jbeta primers. Data came from immunoSEQ multiplex PCR; TCRdb stores just in-frame clones and leaves some out. The profile shows 50,000 or so clones, around 74% of them singletons. Sequences were obtained from PBMCs. The receptors shown here come from a young man in good health and CMV-seronegative.

V usage is TRBV7-9 and J usage is TRBJ2-3, with TRBD2 matching over 7 bases. There are 16 residues in the CDR3. The germline V gene encodes CDR1 SEHNR and CDR2 FQNEAQ (reference sequence). The V gene end was trimmed by 1 base and the J gene end by 2 bases; junction bases not matched to a gene: 6. CDR3 loop: CASSLGSGDLTDTQYF. DNA of the CDR3: TGTGCCAGCAGCTTAGGGAGCGGGGACCTCACAGATACGCAGTATTTT.

This chain uses TRBV5-1 with TRBJ1-4; TRBD1 might be the D (6 bases). Germline CDR1 SGHRS, CDR2 YFSETQ. This CDR3 has 14 residues. The V gene lost 3 bases and the J gene lost 3 bases, with 9 bases spanning the gap. This CDR3 is CASSSRGSNEKLFF. The CDR3 nucleotides read TGCGCCAGCAGCTCGAGGGGGTCTAATGAAAAACTGTTTTTT.

The chain combines TRBV5-4 with TRBJ2-2; D may be TRBD1 (5 bases). Germline V gene sequence: CDR1 SGHNT, CDR2 YYREEE (reference sequence). Trimming removed 3 bases from V and 0 bases from J, with 9 bases in between. This CDR3 comprises 15 residues. CDR3 in amino acids: CASSWGKPNTGELFF. The CDR3, as DNA: TGTGCCAGCAGCTGGGGCAAACCGAACACCGGGGAGCTGTTTTTT.

The V and J genes are TRBV5-1 and TRBJ2-2; 9 nucleotides match TRBD1. Germline loops: CDR1 SGHRS, CDR2 YFSETQ. V lost 4 bases and J lost 8; bases outside the gene matches: 6. The length of the CDR3 is 14 residues. In DNA form, the CDR3 reads TGCGCCAGCAGCCCCGGGACAGGGAAGGGGGAGCTGTTTTTT. It translates to CASSPGTGKGELFF.

The chain employs TRBV5-1 and TRBJ2-7; D unclear. The V gene's germline CDR1 is SGHRS and CDR2 YFSETQ. With 0 bases removed from V and 0 bases from J, the gap between germline ends came to 7 bases. This CDR3 is 14 amino acids long. CDR3 sequence reads: CASSLDALSYEQYF. For the CDR3, the DNA is TGCGCCAGCAGCTTGGACGCGCTCTCCTACGAGCAGTACTTC.

This clone was picked up one time. V usage is TRBV2 and J usage is TRBJ2-7; D gene unclear. Trimming shortened V by 6 bases and J by 2 bases, and 14 bases separated the two germline ends. Germline-derived CDR1 and CDR2 are SNHLY and FYNNEI. The CDR3 is 14 residues long. The CDR3 is CASSPLRVPYEQYF. The CDR3 DNA is TGTGCCAGCAGCCCCCTCCGGGTTCCCTACGAGCAGTACTTC.

The gene calls are TRBV20-1 and TRBJ1-1; 8 nucleotides agree with TRBD1. The CDR3 runs to 11 residues. After removal of 6 bases from V and 10 bases from J, the junction contained 7 bases not matched to a gene. Germline V gene data show CDR1 as DFQATT and CDR2 as SNEGSKA (reference sequence). The DNA of the CDR3 is TGCAGTGCCATTTCAGGGGGCCCAGCTTTCTTT. Encoded protein: CSAISGGPAFF.

The DNA of the CDR3 is TGTGCCAGCAGTTACTCTTCAGGGGGGAACTATGGCTACACCTTC. Its protein product is CASSYSSGGNYGYTF. The rearrangement joins TRBV6-5 to TRBJ1-2; 7 bases map to TRBD1. CDR3 length equals 15 residues. The junction had 3 bases not matched to a gene; V was cut back by 0 bases and J by 2 bases. The germline gives CDR1 MNHEY, CDR2 SVGAGI.

This clone was counted once. The chain carries TRBV30 and TRBJ2-2, with TRBD1 matching 10 bases. Per the germline V gene, CDR1 is GTSNPN and CDR2 is SVGIG (reference sequence). Trimming at V came to 5 bases and at J to 3 bases, leaving 9 bases not matched to a gene. This CDR3 has 16 residues. The CDR3 loop is CAWLSRQGAYTGELFF. CDR3 sequence (DNA): TGTGCCTGGTTAAGCCGACAGGGGGCGTACACCGGGGAGCTGTTTTTT.

In DNA, the CDR3 is TGTGCCAGCAGCTTAGGGACACAATACGAGCAGTACTTC. This encodes CASSLGTQYEQYF. The V and J genes are TRBV11-2 and TRBJ2-7; D might be TRBD1 (5 bases). Germline V gene sequence: CDR1 SGHAT, CDR2 FQNNGV. V was pared by 1 base and J by 4 bases, with 8 bases between. The CDR3 has 13 residues. The complete variable domain, with remaining parts taken from reference TRBV11-2 and TRBJ2-7, reads EAGVAQSPRYKIIEKRQSVAFWCNPISGHATLYWYQQILGQGPKLLIQFQNNGVVDDSQLPKDRFSAERLKGVDSTLKIQPAKLEDSAVYLCASSLGTQYEQYFGPGTRLTVT.

This clone was seen a handful of times. This rearrangement joins TRBV5-6 to TRBJ2-7, with 7 bases that match TRBD1. The ends lost 4 bases at V and 2 bases at J; junction bases unmatched: 6. CDR1 and CDR2 from the germline V gene are SGHDT and YYEEEE. The CDR3 totals 14 residues. The CDR3 DNA reads as TGTGCCAGCAGCCGACGGGACAGCGCCTACGAGCAGTACTTC. Amino acid sequence: CASSRRDSAYEQYF.

This clone was seen only a few times. The chain joins TRBV18 to TRBJ2-7; D uncertain. Germline lookup yields CDR1 KGHSH and CDR2 LQKENI. The CDR3 has 14 amino acids. V was shortened by 2 bases and J by 1 base, with 9 bases between the two germline ends. This CDR3 reads CASSPVQASYEQYF. In DNA form, the CDR3 reads TGTGCCAGCTCACCAGTGCAGGCATCCTACGAGCAGTACTTC. Together with reference TRBV18 and TRBJ2-7, the CDR3 gives the full variable domain: NAGVMQNPRHLVRRRGQEARLRCSPMKGHSHVYWYRQLPEEGLKFMVYLQKENIIDESGMPKERFSAEFPKEGPSILRIQQVVRGDSAAYFCASSPVQASYEQYFGPGTRLTVT.

The rearrangement uses TRBV29-1 and TRBJ1-1; the D gene is possibly TRBD1 (6 bases). CDR1 and CDR2 from the germline V gene are SQVTM and ANQGSEA. V was shortened by 6 bases and J by 8 bases, with 16 bases between the two germline ends. The CDR3 totals 12 residues. Written as DNA, the CDR3 is TGCAGCGTAAGCTCGGGACATCACGAAGCTTTCTTT. The encoded protein is CSVSSGHHEAFF.

The gene calls are TRBV27 and TRBJ1-3; 8 bases fit TRBD1. Trimming cost V 5 bases and J 4 bases; bases outside gene matches: 13. The CDR3 covers 17 residues. Germline V gives CDR1 MNHEY, CDR2 SMNVEV (reference sequence). CDR3 in amino acids: CASSPHIGQGAGNTIYF. CDR3 DNA: TGTGCCAGCAGTCCACACATAGGACAGGGAGCCGGAAACACCATATATTTT.

The rearrangement uses TRBV29-1 and TRBJ2-7; D might be TRBD2 (6 bases). CDR3 length: 11 residues. Germline-derived CDR1 and CDR2 are SQVTM and ANQGSEA. Trimming took off 5 bases at V and 4 bases at J, with 9 bases between the two ends. The CDR3 coding sequence is TGCAGCGTTTTCGGGGGTTACGAGCAGTACTTC. Its translation is CSVFGGYEQYF.

J is TRBJ2-4 and V is TRBV5-4; 11 positions match TRBD2. CDR3 length: 16 amino acids. J gave up 1 base and V 4 bases, and 4 bases lay outside the gene matches. Germline assignment: CDR1 SGHNT and CDR2 YYREEE (reference sequence). The CDR3 reads CASSSGLAGAKNIQYF. In nucleotides, the CDR3 is TGTGCCAGCAGCAGCGGACTAGCGGGTGCCAAAAACATTCAGTACTTC.

The chain recombines TRBV5-4 with TRBJ2-2; 8 bases line up with TRBD2. V trimming: 3 bases; J trimming: 4 bases; junction bases outside the gene matches: 2. The CDR3 sequence is 14 residues long. Germline CDR1 is SGHNT and CDR2 is YYREEE (reference sequence). CDR3 amino acids: CASSYGLATGELFF. CDR3 in DNA: TGTGCCAGCAGCTACGGACTAGCCACCGGGGAGCTGTTTTTT.

A remark on this clone: Different DNA sequences within this sample yield the same CDR3. The CDR3 loop is CASSGGLQETQYF. CDR3 coding DNA: TGTGCCAGCAGTGGAGGGCTACAAGAGACCCAGTACTTC. The chain is built from TRBV6-1 and TRBJ2-5; TRBD2 is a possible D gene (5 bases). CDR1 and CDR2 (germline): MNHNS, SASEGT. The CDR3 length is 13 residues. V lost 4 bases and J lost 2, with 8 bases in between.

This rearrangement joins TRBV19 to TRBJ1-2; D ambiguous. Trimming left V 5 bases short and J 5 bases short, with 18 bases between. Germline-derived CDR1 and CDR2 are LNHDA and SQIVND (reference sequence). The CDR3 loop spans 15 amino acids. The CDR3 protein is CASSVYTSDQYGYTF. In DNA form, the CDR3 reads TGTGCCAGTAGTGTCTACACGAGCGATCAGTATGGCTACACCTTC.

The chain combines TRBV5-6 with TRBJ2-5, with TRBD2 as a possible D gene (6 bases). This CDR3 region has 18 residues. Trimming pared 1 base from V and 2 bases from J, leaving 21 bases between. Germline CDR1 SGHDT, CDR2 YYEEEE. The CDR3 loop reads CASSLFYGGEVRQETQYF. The DNA for the CDR3 is TGTGCCAGCAGCTTGTTTTACGGGGGAGAGGTCAGGCAAGAGACCCAGTACTTC.

The rearrangement links TRBV9 to TRBJ2-3; D possibly corresponds to TRBD2 (5 bases). This CDR3 is 15 amino acids long. The germline V gene encodes CDR1 SGDLS and CDR2 YYNGEE. Trimming shortened V by 10 bases and J by 2 bases, and 20 bases separated the two germline ends. Here the CDR3 reads CASTRRAATTDTQYF. CDR3 DNA sequence: TGTGCCTCCACCCGGCGGGCAGCAACCACAGATACGCAGTATTTT.

The genes are TRBV6-4 and TRBJ1-2, with D hard to call. The CDR3 loop spans 13 amino acids. The germline gives CDR1 MRHNA, CDR2 SNTAGT. Deletions cut 2 bases from V and 6 bases from J, with 10 bases between. For the CDR3, the DNA is TGTGCCAGCAGTGACGGGCAGATGAATGGCTACACCTTC. Translated: CASSDGQMNGYTF.

The chain links TRBV18 to TRBJ1-5; D ambiguous. CDR1 is KGHSH, CDR2 LQKENI, per germline. Trimming cost V 1 base and J 10 bases, with 11 bases left between them. CDR3 length: 13 amino acids. The CDR3 DNA reads TGTGCCAGCTCACCACTTGAAGGGAGTCCCCAGCATTTT. Protein product: CASSPLEGSPQHF. Full variable domain (missing parts from reference TRBV18 and TRBJ1-5): NAGVMQNPRHLVRRRGQEARLRCSPMKGHSHVYWYRQLPEEGLKFMVYLQKENIIDESGMPKERFSAEFPKEGPSILRIQQVVRGDSAAYFCASSPLEGSPQHFGDGTRLSIL.

The chain employs TRBV19 and TRBJ1-3, with 7 bases identical to TRBD1. CDR1 is LNHDA, CDR2 SQIVND, per germline (reference sequence). The CDR3 is 13 amino acids. The V gene end was trimmed by 7 bases and the J gene end by 5 bases; junction bases not matched to a gene: 5. CDR3 loop: CASMGRGRNTIYF. Here the CDR3 DNA reads TGTGCCAGTATGGGCAGGGGGAGAAACACCATATATTTT. Supplemented by reference TRBV19 and TRBJ1-3, the full variable domain reads DGGITQSPKYLFRKEGQNVTLSCEQNLNHDAMYWYRQDPGQGLRLIYYSQIVNDFQKGDIAEGYSVSREKKESFPLTVTSAQKNPTAFYLCASMGRGRNTIYFGEGSWLTVV.

The chain joins TRBV10-1 to TRBJ1-5; no firm D call. This CDR3 contains 13 residues. Germline values: CDR1 WNHNN, CDR2 SYGVQD (reference sequence). The V and J ends lost 7 bases and 3 bases respectively, with 10 bases between them. In DNA, the CDR3 is TGCGCCAGCATGGCAGGTGCCAATCAGCCCCAGCATTTT. Amino acid sequence: CASMAGANQPQHF.

In regard to this clone: Other DNA sequences in the sample encode the same CDR3. V gene TRBV5-1 combines with J gene TRBJ2-7, with 7 positions matching TRBD2. There are 13 residues in the CDR3. In germline, CDR1 is SGHRS, CDR2 YFSETQ. J was trimmed by 3 bases and V by 4 bases; bases with no gene match: 4. Here the CDR3 DNA reads TGCGCCAGCAGCCGTATAGCGGGCTACGAGCAGTACTTC. Protein: CASSRIAGYEQYF.

The V and J genes are TRBV29-1 and TRBJ2-1; 7 bases fit TRBD2. Germline assignment: CDR1 SQVTM and CDR2 ANQGSEA. CDR3 length: 17 residues. V dropped 3 bases and J dropped 3; count of bases not matched to a gene: 14. CDR3 residues: CSVEGATGTGGYNEQFF. In DNA form, the CDR3 reads TGCAGCGTTGAGGGCGCGACCGGCACGGGGGGCTACAATGAGCAGTTCTTC.